What follows is one TCR beta chain and its context. Its antigen is not identified. The sample is drawn from a study of identical twins. The study, taken as a whole, reports: Whereas memory repertoires showed no such difference, abundant cord blood beta clonotypes carried fewer insertions.

One entry per CDR3 protein results from TCRdb running MiXCR on the 5' RACE reads. The table has about 700,000 distinct CDR3 sequences, 6.1% seen once. The source is a man between 18 and 35 years old in good health. Sequenced input: naive T cells sorted from blood.

Here the CDR3 reads CSVARPSGQKLKGTDTQYF. The CDR3 DNA is TGCAGCGTTGCCCGCCCCAGCGGACAAAAATTGAAGGGGACAGATACGCAGTATTTT. J is TRBJ2-3 and V is TRBV29-1; D possibly matches TRBD1 or TRBD2 (5 bases each). CDR3 length equals 19 residues. Trimming took off 4 bases at V and 3 bases at J, with 29 bases between the two ends. CDR1 SQVTM and CDR2 ANQGSEA come from the germline V gene.